Listed below are T cell receptor beta chains from one sample, sequenced in a study of T cell responses to AZD1222 COVID-19 vaccine. Using immunoSEQ multiplex PCR, the repertoire was profiled, and TCRdb retains in-frame clones only, with some absent. The sample has around 120,000 clones, around 92% seen once. This specimen was peripheral blood, taken on day 0 of AZD1222 vaccination. These receptors all stem from an adult in good health. Each CDR3 is given with its conserved first and last residue. D genes are given only for firm matches. Part of the rows lack a size; the others show once, few, many or a class for expanded clones.

size,D,J,V,DNA,CDR3
once,TRBD2,TRBJ2-1,TRBV9,TGTGCCAGCACGTCTAGCGGGATATCCTACAATGAGCAGTTCTTC,CASTSSGISYNEQFF
NA,NA,TRBJ2-3,TRBV11-2,TGTGCCAGCAGCGAACAGGGCACAGATACGCAGTATTTT,CASSEQGTDTQYF
NA,TRBD2,TRBJ2-1,TRBV7-8,TGTGCCAGCAGGGCTAGCGGGCAGAACGGTGAGCAGTTCTTC,CASRASGQNGEQFF
NA,NA,TRBJ2-3,TRBV21-1,TGTGCCAGCAGCAAAAGCCCCCGGAAGCAGTATTTT,CASSKSPRKQYF
few,NA,TRBJ1-2,TRBV7-2,TGTGCCAGCAGCGCACGGGAGGGATGGAACTATGGCTACACCTTC,CASSAREGWNYGYTF
few,TRBD2,TRBJ2-7,TRBV14,TGTGCCAGCAGCCCAGCGGGAGAGAAGTACGAGCAGTACTTC,CASSPAGEKYEQYF
once,NA,TRBJ2-3,TRBV19,TGTGCCAGTAGTTGGACTATCCGCACAGATACGCAGTATTTT,CASSWTIRTDTQYF
NA,TRBD1,TRBJ1-1,TRBV28,TGTGCCAGCAGTTCACCAGGGGGCATCACTGAAGCTTTCTTT,CASSSPGGITEAFF
NA,TRBD1,TRBJ1-2,TRBV28,TGTGCCAGCACACGGAGACAGGGACTCTATGGCTACACCTTC,CASTRRQGLYGYTF
NA,NA,TRBJ2-3,TRBV18,TGTGCCAGCTCACCAGAGGGAGATACGCAGTATTTT,CASSPEGDTQYF
NA,TRBD1,TRBJ2-1,TRBV6-2/TRBV6-3,TGTGCCAGCAGTTACTCCCGGGACAGCTACAATGAGCAGTTCTTC,CASSYSRDSYNEQFF
once,TRBD1,TRBJ1-2,TRBV19,TGTGCCAGTAGGACAGGGGGCTCTGGCTACACCTTC,CASRTGGSGYTF
NA,NA,TRBJ2-2,TRBV27,TGTGCCAGCAGTCCCTTTGGGTTTGGCACCGGGGAGCTGTTTTTT,CASSPFGFGTGELFF
NA,NA,TRBJ1-2,TRBV5-1,TGCGCCAGCAGCCCATTCGGGGGTGGTGGCTACACCTTC,CASSPFGGGGYTF
NA,TRBD1,TRBJ2-1,TRBV7-2,TGTGCCAGCAGTACACCGGGACAGGGGGCGAAGTTCTTC,CASSTPGQGAKFF